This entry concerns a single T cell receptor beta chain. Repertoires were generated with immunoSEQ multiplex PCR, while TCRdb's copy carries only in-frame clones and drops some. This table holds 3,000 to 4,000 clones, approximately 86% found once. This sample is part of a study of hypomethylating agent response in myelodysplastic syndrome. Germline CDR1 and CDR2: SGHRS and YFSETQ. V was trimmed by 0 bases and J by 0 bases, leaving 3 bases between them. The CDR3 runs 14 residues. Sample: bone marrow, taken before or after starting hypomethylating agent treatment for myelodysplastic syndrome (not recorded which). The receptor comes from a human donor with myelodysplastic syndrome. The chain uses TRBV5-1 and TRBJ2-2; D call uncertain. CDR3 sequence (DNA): TGCGCCAGCAGCTTGGTGGCGAACACCGGGGAGCTGTTTTTT. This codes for CASSLVANTGELFF.